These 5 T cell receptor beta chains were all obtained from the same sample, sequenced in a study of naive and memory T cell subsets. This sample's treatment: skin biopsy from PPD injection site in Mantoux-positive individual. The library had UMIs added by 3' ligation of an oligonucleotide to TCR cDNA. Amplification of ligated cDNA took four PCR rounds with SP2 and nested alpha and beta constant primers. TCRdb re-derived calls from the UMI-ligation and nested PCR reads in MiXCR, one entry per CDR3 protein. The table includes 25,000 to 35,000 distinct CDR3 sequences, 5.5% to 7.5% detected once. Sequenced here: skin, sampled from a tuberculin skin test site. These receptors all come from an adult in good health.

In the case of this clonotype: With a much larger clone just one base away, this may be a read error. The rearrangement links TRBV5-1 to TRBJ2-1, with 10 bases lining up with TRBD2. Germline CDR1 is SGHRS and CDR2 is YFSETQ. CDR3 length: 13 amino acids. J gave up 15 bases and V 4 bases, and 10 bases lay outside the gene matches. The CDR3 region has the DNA TGCGCCAGCAGCATTAGTCCGGGACTAGCGTCGTTCTTC. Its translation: CASSISPGLASFF.

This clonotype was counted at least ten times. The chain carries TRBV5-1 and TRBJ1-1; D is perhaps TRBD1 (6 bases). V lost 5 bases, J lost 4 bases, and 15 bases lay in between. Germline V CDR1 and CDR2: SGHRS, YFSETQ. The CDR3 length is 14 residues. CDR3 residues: CASSPEGHPTEAFF. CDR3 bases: TGCGCCAGCAGTCCGGAGGGACATCCCACTGAAGCTTTCTTT.

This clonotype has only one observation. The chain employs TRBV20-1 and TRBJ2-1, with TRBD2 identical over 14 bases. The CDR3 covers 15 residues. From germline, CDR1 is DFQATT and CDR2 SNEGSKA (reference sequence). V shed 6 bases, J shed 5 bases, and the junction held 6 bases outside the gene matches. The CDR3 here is CSAEGTSGRNNEQFF. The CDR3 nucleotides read TGCAGTGCCGAGGGGACTAGCGGGAGAAACAATGAGCAGTTCTTC.

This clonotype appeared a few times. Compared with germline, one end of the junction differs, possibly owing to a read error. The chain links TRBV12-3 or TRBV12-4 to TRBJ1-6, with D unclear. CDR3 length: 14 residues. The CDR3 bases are TGTGCCAGCAGTCCTATCGACCGGGGTTCATCCCTCCACTTT. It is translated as CASSPIDRGSSLHF.

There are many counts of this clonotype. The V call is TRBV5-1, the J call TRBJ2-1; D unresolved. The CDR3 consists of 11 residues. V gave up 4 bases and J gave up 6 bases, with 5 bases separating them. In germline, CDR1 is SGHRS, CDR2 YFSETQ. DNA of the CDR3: TGCGCCAGCAGCCTAGGCAATGAGCAGTTCTTC. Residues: CASSLGNEQFF.